This is a list of T cell receptor beta chains from one sample in a study of cytomegalovirus exposure and HLA in healthy donors. The data were produced by immunoSEQ multiplex PCR, yet TCRdb's version contains in-frame clones alone and is incomplete. Among 150,000 to 200,000 clones, roughly 80% were seen once, and the ten largest hold less than 9.5%. The sequenced sample was PBMCs. The origin of the receptors is a woman aged 40 to 55 in good health and CMV-seropositive. Each CDR3 is given with its conserved first and last residue. Fields, in order: J gene, clone size, V gene, D gene, CDR3 protein, CDR3 DNA. The D gene is left open where the match is weak. A clone size is listed for some rows: how often the clone was seen (once, few, many), or a class if it is expanded.

J gene: TRBJ1-5
clone size: NA
V gene: TRBV15
D gene: NA
CDR3 protein: CATSRDKRDNQPQHF
CDR3 DNA: TGTGCCACCAGCAGAGATAAGAGGGACAATCAGCCCCAGCATTTT

J gene: TRBJ2-3
clone size: NA
V gene: TRBV7-9
D gene: NA
CDR3 protein: CASSLDSLTNTQYF
CDR3 DNA: TGTGCCAGCAGCTTAGACTCTCTCACGAATACGCAGTATTTT

J gene: TRBJ2-5
clone size: NA
V gene: TRBV10-2
D gene: TRBD1
CDR3 protein: CASSAGGNWGQYF
CDR3 DNA: TGCGCCAGCAGTGCAGGGGGCAATTGGGGCCAGTACTTC

J gene: TRBJ2-5
clone size: NA
V gene: TRBV9
D gene: TRBD2
CDR3 protein: CASTPVAGWETQYF
CDR3 DNA: TGTGCCAGCACCCCAGTAGCGGGATGGGAGACCCAGTACTTC

J gene: TRBJ1-6
clone size: NA
V gene: TRBV7-2
D gene: NA
CDR3 protein: CASSLTNSPLHF
CDR3 DNA: TGTGCCAGCAGCTTAACAAATTCACCCCTCCACTTT

J gene: TRBJ2-3
clone size: NA
V gene: TRBV9
D gene: NA
CDR3 protein: CASSVSHGDPIDTQYF
CDR3 DNA: TGTGCCAGCAGCGTAAGCCACGGGGATCCTATCGATACGCAGTATTTT

J gene: TRBJ2-7
clone size: NA
V gene: TRBV2
D gene: TRBD1
CDR3 protein: CASMILGTGASYEQYF
CDR3 DNA: TGTGCCAGTATGATCCTCGGGACAGGGGCGTCCTACGAGCAGTACTTC

J gene: TRBJ1-5
clone size: few
V gene: TRBV11-3
D gene: NA
CDR3 protein: CASSSLTGTGSNQPQHF
CDR3 DNA: TGTGCCAGCAGCTCATTAACAGGGACGGGGAGCAATCAGCCCCAGCATTTT

J gene: TRBJ1-2
clone size: NA
V gene: TRBV4-1
D gene: NA
CDR3 protein: CASSQEGLYGYTF
CDR3 DNA: TGCGCCAGCAGCCAAGAGGGGCTCTATGGCTACACCTTC

J gene: TRBJ1-1
clone size: NA
V gene: TRBV7-2
D gene: NA
CDR3 protein: CASSFGGISNTEAFF
CDR3 DNA: TGTGCCAGCAGCTTCGGCGGGATCTCGAACACTGAAGCTTTCTTT

J gene: TRBJ2-1
clone size: NA
V gene: TRBV7-9
D gene: NA
CDR3 protein: CASSRFAWPGGNNEQFF
CDR3 DNA: TGTGCCAGCAGCCGCTTCGCATGGCCCGGGGGAAACAATGAGCAGTTCTTC

J gene: TRBJ2-7
clone size: NA
V gene: TRBV7-2
D gene: TRBD1
CDR3 protein: CASSLTGQGVFEQYF
CDR3 DNA: TGTGCCAGCAGCTTAACCGGACAGGGCGTATTCGAGCAGTACTTC

J gene: TRBJ2-2
clone size: NA
V gene: TRBV6-5
D gene: NA
CDR3 protein: CASSYGRTGELFF
CDR3 DNA: TGTGCCAGCAGTTACGGGAGGACCGGGGAGCTGTTTTTT

J gene: TRBJ2-1
clone size: few
V gene: TRBV27
D gene: TRBD2
CDR3 protein: CASSYSSGGRNEQFF
CDR3 DNA: TGTGCCAGCAGTTACTCTAGCGGTGGTAGGAATGAGCAGTTCTTC

J gene: TRBJ2-7
clone size: few
V gene: TRBV30
D gene: TRBD2
CDR3 protein: CAWSPYRGTSGRAAYEQYF
CDR3 DNA: TGTGCCTGGAGTCCCTACCGAGGGACTAGCGGGAGGGCGGCCTACGAGCAGTACTTC

J gene: TRBJ2-1
clone size: NA
V gene: TRBV19
D gene: TRBD1
CDR3 protein: CASSIEGGQVYNEQFF
CDR3 DNA: TGTGCCAGTAGTATAGAGGGGGGACAGGTTTACAATGAGCAGTTCTTC

J gene: TRBJ2-1
clone size: once
V gene: TRBV9
D gene: TRBD2
CDR3 protein: CASSVGAGGGNEQFF
CDR3 DNA: TGTGCCAGCAGCGTTGGGGCGGGAGGGGGCAATGAGCAGTTCTTC

J gene: TRBJ2-3
clone size: NA
V gene: TRBV5-4
D gene: NA
CDR3 protein: CASREGRGRASTDTQYF
CDR3 DNA: TGTGCCAGCAGGGAGGGGAGGGGGAGGGCCAGCACAGATACGCAGTATTTT

J gene: TRBJ1-2
clone size: NA
V gene: TRBV7-9
D gene: NA
CDR3 protein: CASSLVQELSHGYTF
CDR3 DNA: TGTGCCAGCAGCTTAGTGCAGGAACTCTCACATGGCTACACCTTC

J gene: TRBJ2-1
clone size: NA
V gene: TRBV12-1
D gene: NA
CDR3 protein: CAFPPGLIYNEQFF
CDR3 DNA: TGTGCCTTCCCCCCGGGACTGATATACAATGAGCAGTTCTTC

J gene: TRBJ2-7
clone size: NA
V gene: TRBV7-2
D gene: NA
CDR3 protein: CASSLRLAGSYEQYF
CDR3 DNA: TGTGCCAGCAGCTTGCGCCTAGCCGGGTCCTACGAGCAGTACTTC

J gene: TRBJ2-2
clone size: NA
V gene: TRBV29-1
D gene: NA
CDR3 protein: CSVEGRGRELFF
CDR3 DNA: TGCAGCGTTGAAGGGAGGGGCCGGGAGCTGTTTTTT

J gene: TRBJ2-7
clone size: few
V gene: TRBV27
D gene: NA
CDR3 protein: CASRAGTLYEQYF
CDR3 DNA: TGTGCCAGCAGGGCAGGGACACTCTACGAGCAGTACTTC

J gene: TRBJ2-7
clone size: NA
V gene: TRBV6-5
D gene: NA
CDR3 protein: CASSYYGTSRTEQYF
CDR3 DNA: TGTGCCAGCAGTTACTATGGGACTTCGAGGACCGAGCAGTACTTC

J gene: TRBJ1-4
clone size: NA
V gene: TRBV6-5
D gene: NA
CDR3 protein: CATVEAGSGKLFF
CDR3 DNA: TGTGCCACTGTAGAAGCGGGCTCGGGTAAACTGTTTTTT

J gene: TRBJ1-3
clone size: NA
V gene: TRBV28
D gene: NA
CDR3 protein: CASATSFGGNTIYF
CDR3 DNA: TGTGCCAGCGCCACATCGTTTGGCGGAAACACCATATATTTT

J gene: TRBJ1-5
clone size: NA
V gene: TRBV6-1
D gene: TRBD1
CDR3 protein: CASSRQGTSNQPQHF
CDR3 DNA: TGTGCCAGCAGTAGACAGGGGACTAGCAATCAGCCCCAGCATTTT

J gene: TRBJ1-5
clone size: NA
V gene: TRBV7-9
D gene: TRBD1
CDR3 protein: CASSSQTGDSNQPQHF
CDR3 DNA: TGTGCCAGCAGCTCACAAACAGGGGACAGCAATCAGCCCCAGCATTTT